The rows below give T cell receptor beta chains drawn from one sample of a study of blood T cells in healthy people across ages. TCRdb re-analysed the 5' RACE reads in MiXCR, keeping a single row per CDR3 protein. The repertoire holds approximately 960,000 distinct CDR3 sequences, around 29% seen once, with 10% in the top ten. The sample was also reused in another study, on T cells of mothers and their children.

The sequenced sample consisted of blood. These receptors were obtained from a middle-aged woman in good health. CDR3s include the opening cysteine and the closing phenylalanine or tryptophan. The D gene is left open where the match is weak. A row's size may be missing; if present it is once, few, many or a size class.

TGCGCCAGCAGCCAAGCACCCGGACAGGATCAGCCCCAGCATTTT	CASSQAPGQDQPQHF	few	TRBJ1-5	TRBD1	TRBV4-1
TGTGCCAGCAGCCGACAGGGAGGGGAGTACGAGCAGTACTTC	CASSRQGGEYEQYF	many	TRBJ2-7	NA	TRBV7-2
TGTGCCAGCACGCCACTGGGGGGTGGTGGAACTGAAGCTTTCTTT	CASTPLGGGGTEAFF	NA	TRBJ1-1	NA	TRBV28
TGTGCCAGCCAGGACAGGAACAACCATAAAGAGACCCAGTACTTC	CASQDRNNHKETQYF	many	TRBJ2-5	TRBD1	TRBV7-2
TGCAGTGCTAGAGGGGCGGACAACTATGGCTACACCTTC	CSARGADNYGYTF	NA	TRBJ1-2	NA	TRBV20-1
TGCGCCAGCAGCTTGGCCGTCGGGGGCGAGCAGTACTTC	CASSLAVGGEQYF	few	TRBJ2-7	NA	TRBV5-1
TGCGCCAGCAGCTGGAGAGGTACTGAAGCTTTCTTT	CASSWRGTEAFF	few	TRBJ1-1	NA	TRBV5-1
TGCGCCAGCAGCCAAGGTCAGGGCTCTGGAAACACCATATATTTT	CASSQGQGSGNTIYF	NA	TRBJ1-3	NA	TRBV4-3
TGTGCCACCAGTAGCGGGGGAGACACAGATACGCAGTATTTT	CATSSGGDTDTQYF	NA	TRBJ2-3	TRBD2	TRBV24-1
TGCAGCGTTGCTACAGGTCTAGGGGAGATCCAGTACTTC	CSVATGLGEIQYF	few	TRBJ2-5	NA	TRBV29-1
TGTGCCAGCAGCAAAGAAACGAATTCACCCCTCCACTTT	CASSKETNSPLHF	NA	TRBJ1-6	NA	TRBV21-1
TGTACCAGCAGTTTCCGCAGGGAAAACGAGCAGTACTTC	CTSSFRRENEQYF	NA	TRBJ2-7	NA	TRBV27
TGTGCCAGCAGCTCAGCGATGGGGCAGGGCAATCAGCCCCAGCATTTT	CASSSAMGQGNQPQHF	NA	TRBJ1-5	NA	TRBV7-2
TGTACCACCAGCAGAGACAGGTTGTCCTACAATGAGCAGTTCTTC	CTTSRDRLSYNEQFF	few	TRBJ2-1	NA	TRBV15
TGCAGCGTAGCGGGGGGTAGCTCCTACAATGAGCAGTTCTTC	CSVAGGSSYNEQFF	few	TRBJ2-1	TRBD2	TRBV29-1
TGTGCCAGCAGTTCCCGACCGTTTTGGTATACGCAGTATTTT	CASSSRPFWYTQYF	few	TRBJ2-3	NA	TRBV28
TGCGCCAGCAGCGAAGATAGGGCGGAGAATGAGCAGTTCTTC	CASSEDRAENEQFF	NA	TRBJ2-1	NA	TRBV5-1
TGCAGTGCTCCTTCGTATGGCGAGCAGTACTTC	CSAPSYGEQYF	once	TRBJ2-7	NA	TRBV20-1
TGTGCCAGCAGCTTGCGCCGGGACAGGGTAGATGAGCAGTTCTTC	CASSLRRDRVDEQFF	many	TRBJ2-1	TRBD1	TRBV11-2
TGTGCCACGGCGGCGGGGGGGCTTCGGGATGAGCAGTTCTTC	CATAAGGLRDEQFF	NA	TRBJ2-1	TRBD2	TRBV2
TGTGCCACGGCGCGGGAGGGAAAAGAGACCCAGTTCTTC	CATAREGKETQFF	NA	TRBJ2-1	TRBD2	TRBV10-3
TGTGCCAGCAGCCCAGGTCAGGCGCGGGGGGGCCTCCGTAGCGAGCAGTACTTC	CASSPGQARGGLRSEQYF	many	TRBJ2-7	TRBD2	TRBV7-2
TGTGCCAGCAGTTTGCAGATGAGGACTGAAGCTTTCTTT	CASSLQMRTEAFF	NA	TRBJ1-1	NA	TRBV12-3/TRBV12-4
TGCGCCAGCCGACTAGCGGGGGGGCCTGAGCAGTTCTTC	CASRLAGGPEQFF	many	TRBJ2-1	TRBD2	TRBV10-2
TGTGCCAGCAGTCGAGGACTAGTAACCTACAATGAGCAGTTCTTC	CASSRGLVTYNEQFF	NA	TRBJ2-1	TRBD2	TRBV12-3/TRBV12-4
TGTGCCAGCAGCCCGTCGGGACACCCAAACTATGGCTACACCTTC	CASSPSGHPNYGYTF	NA	TRBJ1-2	NA	TRBV7-6
TGCGCCAGCAGCCAAGGGTGGCAGGGAAGAGAGGAAAAACTGTTTTTT	CASSQGWQGREEKLFF	few	TRBJ1-4	NA	TRBV4-1
TGTGCCAGCAGTCCGCGGGACAGGGTCAGCACAGATACGCAGTATTTT	CASSPRDRVSTDTQYF	few	TRBJ2-3	TRBD1	TRBV28
TGCAGCGTTGACCCGACAGGGGCCGCCTGGCGGGGGAACACCGGGGAGCTGTTTTTT	CSVDPTGAAWRGNTGELFF	few	TRBJ2-2	TRBD1	TRBV29-1
TGCGCCAGCAGCAGAGGGACAGACTCCTACGAGCAGTACTTC	CASSRGTDSYEQYF	many	TRBJ2-7	TRBD1	TRBV5-1
TGTGCCATCAGACTGACAGGGGGGAGAGATGGCTACACCTTC	CAIRLTGGRDGYTF	once	TRBJ1-2	TRBD1	TRBV10-3
TGTGCCACCCAGAGGGTCGAGCAAGAGACCCAGTACTTC	CATQRVEQETQYF	many	TRBJ2-5	NA	TRBV15
TGTGCCAGCAGCGCTCTTGTTGGTTACGAGCAGTACTTC	CASSALVGYEQYF	many	TRBJ2-7	NA	TRBV9
TGTGCCACCAGTGATCGGGGGAGCTATGGCTACACCTTC	CATSDRGSYGYTF	few	TRBJ1-2	NA	TRBV24-1
TGCAGTGCTAGCCCCACCGATGTAGTGGGAGAAAATGAGCAGTTCTTC	CSASPTDVVGENEQFF	NA	TRBJ2-1	NA	TRBV20-1
TGTGCCAGCAGCCACGGGACAGAAAAAGAGACCCAGTACTTC	CASSHGTEKETQYF	few	TRBJ2-5	TRBD1	TRBV27
TGTGCCAGCAGGGAGTCGCCCTTAGGGGGAAACATTCAGTACTTC	CASRESPLGGNIQYF	many	TRBJ2-4	NA	TRBV12-3/TRBV12-4
TGCAGTGCTAGAGTGGACAGGGGTACAGATACGCAGTATTTT	CSARVDRGTDTQYF	few	TRBJ2-3	TRBD1	TRBV20-1
TGCGCCAGCAGCCAAGAATTGACGGACCAGCCCCAGCATTTT	CASSQELTDQPQHF	few	TRBJ1-5	NA	TRBV4-1
TGTGCCAGCTCAATAGACAGGTTCTTCACAGATACGCAGTATTTT	CASSIDRFFTDTQYF	many	TRBJ2-3	NA	TRBV18
TGTGCCAGCAGCTTAGCCTCGGACAGGGTGGCCTATGGCTACACCTTC	CASSLASDRVAYGYTF	NA	TRBJ1-2	TRBD1	TRBV7-2
TGTGCCAGCACCAAACCGGGACAGCGGAACACCGAAGCTTTCTTT	CASTKPGQRNTEAFF	NA	TRBJ1-1	TRBD1	TRBV2
TGTGCCAGCAGCCCCCGGGAGGGCCCACCATCCTACGAGCAGTACTTC	CASSPREGPPSYEQYF	few	TRBJ2-7	TRBD2	TRBV7-9
TGTGCCAGCAGTGAAGGGGGAGGGGAGCAGCCCCAGCATTTT	CASSEGGGEQPQHF	many	TRBJ1-5	NA	TRBV2
TGCAGCGTTGAAAGCCAGGCCCTCGAGCAGTACTTC	CSVESQALEQYF	NA	TRBJ2-7	NA	TRBV29-1